This T cell receptor (beta chain) is drawn from a study of siplizumab effects on memory and regulatory T cells. This table comes from immunoSEQ multiplex PCR, and its TCRdb copy is limited to in-frame clones, with some not included. The sample lists about 26,000 clones; more than 65% were seen once. This CDR3 spans 14 amino acids. V lost 4 bases and J lost 9; bases outside the gene matches: 7. Germline V gene lookup returns CDR1 SNHLY and CDR2 FYNNEI. Study-wide findings and caveats: Mappable alloreactive CD4+ clones were on average around 66% Treg-derived with siplizumab, 26.9% in controls.

In a few donor pairs, unstimulated naive, memory, effector memory and TEMRA subsets were sequenced. On this clone itself: Antigen: not known.

The source of this sequence is a human donor in good health. The genes are TRBV2 and TRBJ2-1; 9 bases match TRBD2. Sequenced input: memory CD4+ T cells sorted from blood. The CDR3 is CASSVIAGVGEQFF. The CDR3, as DNA: TGTGCCAGCAGTGTAATAGCGGGAGTGGGTGAGCAGTTCTTC.